Listed below are T cell receptor beta chains from one sample, sequenced in a study of control samples from healthy donors and cancer patients. Only in-frame clones appear in the TCRdb table, and some are missing; sequencing was by immunoSEQ multiplex PCR. The sample has 130,000 to 150,000 clones, 75% to 95% seen once. Sequenced sample: blood. Receptors were obtained from a man aged 25 to 40 in good health. Each CDR3 is given with its conserved first and last residue. D genes are given only for firm matches. Expanded clones get a size class; other rows say once, few or many, or leave the size out.

D	V	size	J	DNA	CDR3
TRBD2	TRBV24-1	-	TRBJ2-1	TGTGCCACCAGTGAGTGGACTAGCGGGGGGTTTTACAATGAGCAGTTCTTC	CATSEWTSGGFYNEQFF
-	TRBV3-1/TRBV3-2	-	TRBJ1-2	TGTGCCAGCAGCCAAGCCGGGGGGGCGCGGGGCTACACCTTC	CASSQAGGARGYTF
-	TRBV4-2	-	TRBJ1-1	TGTGCCAGCAGCCAAGAAGCAGCCACCACTGAAGCTTTCTTT	CASSQEAATTEAFF
-	TRBV10-2	-	TRBJ1-1	TGCGCCAGCTCGGGCACTGAAGCTTTCTTT	CASSGTEAFF
TRBD1	TRBV12-5	once	TRBJ1-6	TGTGCTAGTGTCATAGACAGGGCTGATTCACCCCTCCACTTT	CASVIDRADSPLHF
TRBD1	TRBV2	-	TRBJ2-7	TGTGCCAGCCTCCGGAGGGACAGGGTTTCCTACGAGCAGTACTTC	CASLRRDRVSYEQYF
-	TRBV5-1	-	TRBJ1-1	TGCGCCAGCAGCGCCGGACAGCCGAACACTGAAGCTTTCTTT	CASSAGQPNTEAFF
-	TRBV5-1	-	TRBJ1-6	TGCGCCAGCAGCTTGAGGGTAGATTCACCCCTCCACTTT	CASSLRVDSPLHF
TRBD2	TRBV2	-	TRBJ2-3	TGTGCCAGCAAGGTCGGGCGGGGGTTCCCAGATACGCAGTATTTT	CASKVGRGFPDTQYF
-	TRBV7-8	-	TRBJ2-3	TGTGCCAGCAGCTTCATCACTCAGGGGCCAGAACACACAGATACGCAGTATTTT	CASSFITQGPEHTDTQYF
TRBD2	TRBV10-3	-	TRBJ2-3	TGTGCCGCCACTAGCGGGGGGACAGATACGCAGTATTTT	CAATSGGTDTQYF
TRBD1	TRBV4-2	-	TRBJ1-5	TGTGCCAGCAGCCAGGGGACAGGAGGGGGTCAGCCCCAGCATTTT	CASSQGTGGGQPQHF
-	TRBV12-3/TRBV12-4	-	TRBJ1-1	TGTGCCAGCAGTCGGACGGTCCCGGGTGAAGCTTTCTTT	CASSRTVPGEAFF
-	TRBV10-1	-	TRBJ2-7	TGCGCCAGCAGTGATTCACTGACAGGCTACGAGCAGTACTTC	CASSDSLTGYEQYF
TRBD1	TRBV27	-	TRBJ2-7	TGTGCCAGTAGACCCACTACAGGGGGCGCCTACGAGCAGTACTTC	CASRPTTGGAYEQYF
-	TRBV12-3/TRBV12-4	-	TRBJ2-3	TGTGCCACCACCAATCTCGGGGATACGCAGTATTTT	CATTNLGDTQYF
TRBD1	TRBV4-2	-	TRBJ1-6	TGTGCCAGCAGCCAAGCAGGGGGGAATTCACCCCTCCACTTT	CASSQAGGNSPLHF
-	TRBV12-3/TRBV12-4	-	TRBJ1-5	TGTGCCAGCAGTTTTACCAGCAATCAGCCCCAGCATTTT	CASSFTSNQPQHF
-	TRBV3-1/TRBV3-2	-	TRBJ1-2	TGTGCCAGCAGCCCCTCTGGGCAGTGGGGTGGCTACACCTTC	CASSPSGQWGGYTF
TRBD1	TRBV10-2	-	TRBJ1-1	TGCGCCAGCAGTGAGTCCCTGACAGGGGTGGGCACTGAAGCTTTCTTT	CASSESLTGVGTEAFF
-	TRBV7-3	-	TRBJ1-1	TGTGCCAGCAGCTTAAGGGGTTCTGGGCAGGGGAGGTACATGAACACTGAAGCTTTCTTT	CASSLRGSGQGRYMNTEAFF
-	TRBV5-1	-	TRBJ1-6	TGCGCCAGCAGTCCATATCGACAGGACTCACCCCTCCACTTT	CASSPYRQDSPLHF
TRBD2	TRBV20-1	-	TRBJ2-1	TGCAGTGCTAGTTGGGTGGGCGGGGGGAGAGAGCAGTTCTTC	CSASWVGGGREQFF
-	TRBV7-9	-	TRBJ1-4	TGTGCCAGCAGCCCCGGGCGCCCTCATGAAAAACTGTTTTTT	CASSPGRPHEKLFF
TRBD1	TRBV7-2	medium-sized	TRBJ1-1	TGTGCCAGCAGCCCTAGACAGGGGACTGAAGCTTTCTTT	CASSPRQGTEAFF
-	TRBV14	-	TRBJ1-2	TGTGCCAGCAGCCAAGTGAGAAACTATGGCTACACCTTC	CASSQVRNYGYTF
-	TRBV15	-	TRBJ1-1	TGTGCCACCAGCAGAGCGGACGGGTCTGAAGCTTTCTTT	CATSRADGSEAFF
-	TRBV19	-	TRBJ2-1	TGTGCCAGTAATCCCGGGAGTTCCCACGTCAATGAGCAGTTCTTC	CASNPGSSHVNEQFF
-	TRBV11-2	once	TRBJ2-1	TGTGCCAGCAGCCCTAGGGAGGATGAGCAGTTCTTC	CASSPREDEQFF
-	TRBV7-8	-	TRBJ2-1	TGTGCCAGCAGGGGGGGCAATGAGCAGTTCTTC	CASRGGNEQFF
TRBD1	TRBV2	-	TRBJ1-2	TGTGCCAGCAGTGACAGGGGGAAAAACTATGGCTACACCTTC	CASSDRGKNYGYTF
-	TRBV18	many	TRBJ2-7	TGTGCCAGCTCACCAAGCGCGGGGTACGAGCAGTACTTC	CASSPSAGYEQYF
-	TRBV28	once	TRBJ2-1	TGTGCCAGCAGCCCCCGACAGGAGAGCTCCTACAATGAGCAGTTCTTC	CASSPRQESSYNEQFF
-	TRBV11-2	-	TRBJ1-4	TGTGCCAGCAGCTCGACAGCTACTAATGAAAAACTGTTTTTT	CASSSTATNEKLFF
-	TRBV27	-	TRBJ2-7	TGTGCCAGCAGTTTAGGGGCAGGGGATTTCTACGAGCAGTACTTC	CASSLGAGDFYEQYF
-	TRBV6-5	-	TRBJ2-7	TGTGCCAGCAGGCGGGGGCCTAGCTACGAGCAGTACTTC	CASRRGPSYEQYF
-	TRBV7-6	-	TRBJ2-2	TGTGCCAGCAGCTGGACGGAGAACACCGGGGAGCTGTTTTTT	CASSWTENTGELFF
-	TRBV7-9	-	TRBJ1-6	TGTGCCAGCAGCACCTACAGGGAAAGGGATTCACCCCTCCACTTT	CASSTYRERDSPLHF
TRBD1	TRBV9	-	TRBJ2-7	TGTGCCAGCAGCGTAACAGGGGCGCCGGGGCGGAACGAGCAGTACTTC	CASSVTGAPGRNEQYF
-	TRBV28	-	TRBJ1-5	TGTGCCAGCAGTTTGGCCTTTTTAAGCAATCAGCCCCAGCATTTT	CASSLAFLSNQPQHF
-	TRBV29-1	-	TRBJ1-1	TGCAGCGTTGAAAAGGCAGGGCCAACTGAAGCTTTCTTT	CSVEKAGPTEAFF
-	TRBV2	-	TRBJ1-4	TGTGCCAGCAGTGGGGCAACTAATGAAAAACTGTTTTTT	CASSGATNEKLFF
-	TRBV5-1	-	TRBJ1-1	TGCGCCAGCAGCCTGGACAGAGTAAACACTGAAGCTTTCTTT	CASSLDRVNTEAFF
TRBD2	TRBV2	-	TRBJ2-3	TGTGCCAGCAGTGACGGCCTAGCGGGGCGTGATACGCAGTATTTT	CASSDGLAGRDTQYF
-	TRBV5-3	-	TRBJ1-5	TGTGCCAGAAGCTTAATAAACAGGAGCAACCAGCCCCAGCATTTT	CARSLINRSNQPQHF
TRBD2	TRBV18	-	TRBJ2-3	TGTGCCAGCTCATCGTTAGCGGGGGGCCGCACAGATACGCAGTATTTT	CASSSLAGGRTDTQYF
TRBD1	TRBV28	-	TRBJ2-7	TGTGCCAGCAGCTTACCGGGGACAGGCTACGAGCAGTACTTC	CASSLPGTGYEQYF
-	TRBV3-1/TRBV3-2	-	TRBJ2-7	TGTGCCAGCAGCCAAGATCGTTTAGGGATCGAGCAGTACTTC	CASSQDRLGIEQYF
-	TRBV11-2	-	TRBJ1-1	TGTGCCAGCAGCTTAAGGGTGTACCCGGGAGGGAAGGGCGCTGAAGCTTTCTTT	CASSLRVYPGGKGAEAFF
-	TRBV5-5	-	TRBJ2-7	TGTGCCAGCAGCTTTCTCGGGGTGGGGTCCTACGAGCAGTACTTC	CASSFLGVGSYEQYF
-	TRBV5-1	-	TRBJ2-3	TGCGCCAGCGACGACTACCTATCAGATACGCAGTATTTT	CASDDYLSDTQYF
TRBD1	TRBV10-3	-	TRBJ2-7	TGTGCCATCAGGTTCGAGGGGACAGAGGACGAGCAGTACTTC	CAIRFEGTEDEQYF
-	TRBV7-2	-	TRBJ1-1	TGTGCCAGCAGCTTAGCAGGGGGAGGGTACACTGAAGCTTTCTTT	CASSLAGGGYTEAFF
TRBD1	TRBV4-1	-	TRBJ2-1	TGCGCCAGCAGCCAAGACGGGAGACAGGGGCCCTACAATGAGCAGTTCTTC	CASSQDGRQGPYNEQFF